The rows below give T cell receptor beta chains drawn from one sample of a study of T cell responses to AZD1222 COVID-19 vaccine. Clones were sequenced by immunoSEQ multiplex PCR, and TCRdb holds only the in-frame ones, with some missing. The table shows more than 110,000 clones, with just over 90% occurring only once. The starting material was peripheral blood, obtained on day 0 of AZD1222 vaccination. The receptors shown here come from an adult in good health. CDR3s include the opening cysteine and the closing phenylalanine or tryptophan. Some rows have no size entry. The others give once, few or many, or a class for an expanded clone.

TRBJ1-2,.,TRBV29-1,CSVEAGGVRGYTF
TRBJ2-2,.,TRBV1,CTSSQVPVNANTGELFF
TRBJ2-1,few,TRBV7-9,CASSFLLGDSDEQFF
TRBJ1-2,once,TRBV7-9,CASRPPIYGYTF
TRBJ2-2,.,TRBV27,CASSSSGTTNTGELFF
TRBJ1-6,.,TRBV2,CASSDQAPMGSGSPLHF
TRBJ2-1,.,TRBV9,CASSVGLAGVYNEQFF
TRBJ1-6,.,TRBV30,CAWSVEAGSPLHF
TRBJ1-1,.,TRBV3-1/TRBV3-2,CASSQGYRANTEAFF
TRBJ2-3,.,TRBV29-1,CSAIKDTDTQYF